This T cell receptor beta chain was obtained from a study of somatic mutations in cytotoxic T cells in rheumatoid arthritis (dated by TCRdb to about 2017). For context, the study as a whole: Before any treatment started and right after they were diagnosed, patients gave peripheral blood samples (approximately 33 ml EDTA). Sorted V beta1+ cells also underwent TCRB sequencing, and some V beta antibody-stained T-cell populations were flow-sorted at nearly 100% purity on a FACSAria II or Sony SH800. The study asked whether expanded CD8+ T-cell clones in newly diagnosed, untreated rheumatoid arthritis carry somatic mutations, and used TCRB deep sequencing to characterize clonality. For roughly 61 rheumatoid arthritis patients and 20 or so healthy controls, TCRB deep sequencing was carried out. Patients and controls did not essentially differ in median age, which was nearly identical between the groups. Findings and caveats that apply to the study as a whole: An increase of CD8+ clonality with age was seen in patients (Spearman r ~ 0.51) but not in healthy controls. In 8 out of 65 patients, more than 20% of CD8+ cells belonged to the largest CD8+ clone, while several identical CD8+ TCRB sequences were shared between blood and synovial fluid. The antigen targets of the expanded CD8+ clones were unknown, and absence from virus-specific databases did not rule out viral specificity. There was no significant difference in CD8+ T-cell clonality between rheumatoid arthritis patients and age-matched healthy controls. The slight TRBV07 underrepresentation in patients was not adjusted for multiple comparisons.

Genomic DNA underwent TCRB CDR3 sequencing using the immunoSEQ assay. As for the authors' bioinformatics: Patient CD8+ clones larger than 1% were compared against published virus-specific TCRB sequences, and only a few matched. Analyses were restricted to productive TCRB rearrangements. Clonality was calculated as a Shannon entropy-based productive clonality index, and a clone was defined by a unique TCRB CDR3 sequence. To calculate repertoire overlap between two samples, the template counts of each clone were considered relative to each sample's total templates. Flow cytometry-measured V-gene usage correlated with V-gene usage from TCRB sequencing, with a Spearman r of less than 0.65. Not all clones reach the TCRdb copy of this immuneACCESS table, which keeps in-frame sequences only. Checked studies attribute under half of the gap to unresolved V genes and leave the rest unexplained. V, J and clone size are taken as reported in that table, and D and trimming were inferred from the DNA itself. In all, the sample holds 13,000 to 15,000 clones, and 70% to 80% of those were seen once. The top ten constitute around 27% of the sample.

CD4+ and CD8+ cells were isolated by positive magnetic bead selection on an AutoMACS, and purity was checked by flow cytometry. Clonal expansions were first screened by flow cytometry with a TCR V beta antibody panel, then characterized by TCRB deep sequencing of sorted CD8+ fractions. Ficoll-Paque PLUS density gradient separation was used to isolate peripheral blood mononuclear cells. Using Nucleospin Tissue or Tissue XS kits, DNA was extracted from CD4-enriched, CD8-enriched or PBMC samples, with quantification by a Qubit 2.0 fluorometer. The CDR3 numbers 15 residues from cysteine through phenylalanine. Here the CDR3 DNA is all that survives: 45 bases in frame from base 1. The germline V gene specifies MNHEY as CDR1 and SVGAGI as CDR2. Unmatched junction bases come to 13, with V trimmed by 7 bases and J by 10 bases. Worth noting for this clone: The antigen it recognizes is unknown. No base quality values were provided; no much bigger clone lies one nucleotide off.

Material: CD8+ T cells sorted from blood. The receptor was isolated from an adult with rheumatoid arthritis. The chain joins TRBV6-5 to TRBJ1-6; the central 7 bases match TRBD1. CDR3 reads: CASTQDGTGVSPLHF. The bases read TGTGCCAGCACTCAAGATGGTACAGGGGTCTCACCCCTCCACTTT.